The source of this T cell receptor (beta chain) is a study of T cells expressing NK-cell markers. Study overall: Sequencing of TCR beta repertoires drew on sorted CD3+CD56+NKG2C+, CD3+CD56+NKG2C- and CD3+CD56-NKG2C+ T cells. With respect to HCMV, most of the eight sequenced donors were seropositive, and one was seronegative. Overall study results and limits: As a fraction of CD8+ T cells, dominant NKG2C+ clonotypes reached about 1.0-7.5% in six or seven donors.

Germline CDR1 reads SGHRS; CDR2 reads YFSETQ. The length of the CDR3 is 17 residues. Following a re-call of the 5' RACE reads, TCRdb has one entry per CDR3 protein and lacks DNA. This sample contains hundreds of thousands of distinct CDR3 sequences. Details on this clonotype: As yet, its antigen is unknown.

Specimen: blood T cells: a sorted CD56 or NKG2C T cell subset, CD4+ or CD8+ T cells, or bulk PBMC T cells (not recorded which). The receptor was derived from a man aged 18-70 years in good health. This chain links TRBV5-1 with TRBJ2-7; as DNA is missing, the TRBD2 call by TCRdb cannot be tested. The CDR3 here is CASSLAASGGYSYEQYF.